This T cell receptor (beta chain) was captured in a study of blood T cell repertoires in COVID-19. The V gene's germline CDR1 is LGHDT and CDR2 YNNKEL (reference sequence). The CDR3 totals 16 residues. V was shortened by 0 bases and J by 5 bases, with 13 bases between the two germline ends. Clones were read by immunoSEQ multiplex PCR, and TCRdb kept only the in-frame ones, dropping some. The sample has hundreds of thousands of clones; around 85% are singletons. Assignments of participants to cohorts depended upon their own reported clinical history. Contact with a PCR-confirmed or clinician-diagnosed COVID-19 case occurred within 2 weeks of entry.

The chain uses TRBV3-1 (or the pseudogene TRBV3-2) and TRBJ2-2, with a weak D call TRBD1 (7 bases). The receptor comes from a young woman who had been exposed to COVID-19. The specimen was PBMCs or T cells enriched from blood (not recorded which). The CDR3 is CASSQDRGARTGELFF. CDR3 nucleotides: TGTGCCAGCAGCCAAGACAGGGGGGCACGGACCGGGGAGCTGTTTTTT.